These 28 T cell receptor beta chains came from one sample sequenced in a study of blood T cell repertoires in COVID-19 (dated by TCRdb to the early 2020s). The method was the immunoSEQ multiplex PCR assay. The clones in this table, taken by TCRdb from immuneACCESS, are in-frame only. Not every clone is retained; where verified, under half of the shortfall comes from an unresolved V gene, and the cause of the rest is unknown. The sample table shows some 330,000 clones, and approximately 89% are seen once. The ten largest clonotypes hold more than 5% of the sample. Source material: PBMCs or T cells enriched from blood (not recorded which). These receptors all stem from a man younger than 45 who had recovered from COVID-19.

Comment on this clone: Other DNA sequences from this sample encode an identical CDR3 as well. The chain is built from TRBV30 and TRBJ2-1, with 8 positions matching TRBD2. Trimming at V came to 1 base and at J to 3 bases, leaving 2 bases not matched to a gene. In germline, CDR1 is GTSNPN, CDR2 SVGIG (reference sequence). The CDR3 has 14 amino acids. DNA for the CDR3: TGTGCCTGGAGTGAACGGGGGGGCTACAATGAGCAGTTCTTC. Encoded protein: CAWSERGGYNEQFF.

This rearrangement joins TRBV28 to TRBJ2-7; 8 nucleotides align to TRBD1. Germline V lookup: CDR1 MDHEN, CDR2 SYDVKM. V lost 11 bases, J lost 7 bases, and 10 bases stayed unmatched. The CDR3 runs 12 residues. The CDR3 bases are TGTGCCGCAGGCAGGGGGCATCTGGAGCAGTACTTC. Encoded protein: CAAGRGHLEQYF. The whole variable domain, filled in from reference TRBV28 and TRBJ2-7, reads DVKVTQSSRYLVKRTGEKVFLECVQDMDHENMFWYRQDPGLGLRLIYFSYDVKMKEKGDIPEGYSVSREKKERFSLILESASTNQTSMYLCAAGRGHLEQYFGPGTRLTVT.

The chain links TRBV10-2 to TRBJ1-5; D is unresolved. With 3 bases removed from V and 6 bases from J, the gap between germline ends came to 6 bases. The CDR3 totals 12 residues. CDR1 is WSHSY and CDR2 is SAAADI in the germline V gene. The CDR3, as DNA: TGCGCCAGCAGTGATATTCCTCAGCCCCAGCATTTT. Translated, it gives CASSDIPQPQHF.

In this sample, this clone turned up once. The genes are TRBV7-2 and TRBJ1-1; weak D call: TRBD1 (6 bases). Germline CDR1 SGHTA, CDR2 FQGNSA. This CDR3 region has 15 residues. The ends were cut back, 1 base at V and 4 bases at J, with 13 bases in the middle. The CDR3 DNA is TGTGCCAGCAGCTTAGGTACAGGGATGGGCACTGAAGCTTTCTTT. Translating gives CASSLGTGMGTEAFF. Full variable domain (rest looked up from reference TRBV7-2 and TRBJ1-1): GAGVSQSPSNKVTEKGKDVELRCDPISGHTALYWYRQSLGQGLEFLIYFQGNSAPDKSGLPSDRFSAERTGGSVSTLTIQRTQQEDSAVYLCASSLGTGMGTEAFFGQGTRLTVV.

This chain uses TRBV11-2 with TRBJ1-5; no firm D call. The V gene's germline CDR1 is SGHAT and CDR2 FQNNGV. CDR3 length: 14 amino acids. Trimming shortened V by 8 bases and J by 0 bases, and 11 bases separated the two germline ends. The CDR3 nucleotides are TGTGCCAGCGGTCCCGCTAATAGCAATCAGCCCCAGCATTTT. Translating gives CASGPANSNQPQHF.

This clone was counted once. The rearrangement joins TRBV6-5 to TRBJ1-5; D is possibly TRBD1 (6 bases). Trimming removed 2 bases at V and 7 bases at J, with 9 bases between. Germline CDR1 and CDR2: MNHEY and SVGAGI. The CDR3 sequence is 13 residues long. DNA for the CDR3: TGTGCCAGCAGTTACGGTAGGGGGCAGCCCCAGCATTTT. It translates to CASSYGRGQPQHF.

CDR3 DNA: TGCGCCAGCGGAAATACGGGGGGCGGGGAGCAGTTCTTC. Translated, it gives CASGNTGGGEQFF. The chain links TRBV5-1 to TRBJ2-1; TRBD2 is a possible D gene (7 bases). V lost 7 bases and J 10 bases, leaving 18 bases between the germline ends. The CDR3 contains 13 residues. Germline CDR1 SGHRS, CDR2 YFSETQ.

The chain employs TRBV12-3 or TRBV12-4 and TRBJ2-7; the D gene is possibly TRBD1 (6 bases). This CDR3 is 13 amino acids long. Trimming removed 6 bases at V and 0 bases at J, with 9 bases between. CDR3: CASSRGGSYEQYF. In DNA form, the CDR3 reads TGTGCCAGCAGCAGGGGCGGCTCCTACGAGCAGTACTTC.

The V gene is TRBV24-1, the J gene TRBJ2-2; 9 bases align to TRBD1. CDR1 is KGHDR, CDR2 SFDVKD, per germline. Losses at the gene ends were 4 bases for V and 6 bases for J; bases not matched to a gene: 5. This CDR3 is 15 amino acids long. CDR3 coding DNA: TGTGCCACCAGTGAAATTACAGGGGGCCCCGGGGAGCTGTTTTTT. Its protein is CATSEITGGPGELFF.

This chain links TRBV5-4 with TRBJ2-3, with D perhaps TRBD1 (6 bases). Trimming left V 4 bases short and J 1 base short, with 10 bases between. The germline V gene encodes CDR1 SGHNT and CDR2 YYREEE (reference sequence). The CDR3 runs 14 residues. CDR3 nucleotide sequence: TGTGCCAGCAGCCCGTGGGGGCGCACAGATACGCAGTATTTT. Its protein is CASSPWGRTDTQYF.

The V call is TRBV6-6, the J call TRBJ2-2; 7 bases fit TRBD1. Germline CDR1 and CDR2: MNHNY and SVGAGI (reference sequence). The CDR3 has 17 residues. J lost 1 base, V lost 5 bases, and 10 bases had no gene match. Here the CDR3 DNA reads TGTGCCAGCAGTCTCCTCCGGGACAGCGAGAACACCGGGGAGCTGTTTTTT. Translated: CASSLLRDSENTGELFF.

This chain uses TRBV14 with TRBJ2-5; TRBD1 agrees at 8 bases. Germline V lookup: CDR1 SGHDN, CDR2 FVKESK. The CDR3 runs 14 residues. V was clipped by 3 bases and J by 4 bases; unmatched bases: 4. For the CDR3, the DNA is TGTGCCAGCAGCCATCCGGACAGGGCAGAGACCCAGTACTTC. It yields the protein CASSHPDRAETQYF.

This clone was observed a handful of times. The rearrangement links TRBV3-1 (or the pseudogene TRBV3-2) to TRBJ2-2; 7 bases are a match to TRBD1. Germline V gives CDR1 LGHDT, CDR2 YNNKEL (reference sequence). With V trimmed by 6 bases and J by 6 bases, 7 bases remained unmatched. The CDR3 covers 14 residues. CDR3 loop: CASRQPDRAGELFF. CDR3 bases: TGTGCCAGCAGACAGCCTGACAGGGCCGGGGAGCTGTTTTTT.

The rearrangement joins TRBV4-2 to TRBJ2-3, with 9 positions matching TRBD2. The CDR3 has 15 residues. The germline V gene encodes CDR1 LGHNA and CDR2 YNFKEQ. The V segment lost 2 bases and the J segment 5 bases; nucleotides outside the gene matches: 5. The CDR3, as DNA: TGTGCCAGCAGCCAACCCCAGCGGGGGGTAGATACGCAGTATTTT. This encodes CASSQPQRGVDTQYF.

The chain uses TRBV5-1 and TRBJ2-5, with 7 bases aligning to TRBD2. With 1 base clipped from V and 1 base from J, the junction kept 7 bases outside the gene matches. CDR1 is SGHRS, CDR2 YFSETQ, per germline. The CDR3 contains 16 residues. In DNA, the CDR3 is TGCGCCAGCAGCTTGTTAGGCGCGGGGGTCCAAGAGACCCAGTACTTC. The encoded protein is CASSLLGAGVQETQYF.

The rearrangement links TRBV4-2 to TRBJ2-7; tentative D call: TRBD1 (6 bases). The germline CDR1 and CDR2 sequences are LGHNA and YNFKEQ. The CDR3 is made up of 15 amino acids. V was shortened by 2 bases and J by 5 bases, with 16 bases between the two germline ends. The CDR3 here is CASSQPTGFGHEQYF. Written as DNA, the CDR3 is TGTGCCAGCAGCCAACCTACAGGGTTCGGGCACGAGCAGTACTTC.

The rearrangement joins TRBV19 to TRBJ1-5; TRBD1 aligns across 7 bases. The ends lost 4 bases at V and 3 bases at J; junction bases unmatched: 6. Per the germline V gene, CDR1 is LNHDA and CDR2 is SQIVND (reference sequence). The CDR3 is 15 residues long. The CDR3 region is CASSTHRGVNQPQHF. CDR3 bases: TGTGCCAGTAGTACACACAGGGGCGTCAATCAGCCCCAGCATTTT.

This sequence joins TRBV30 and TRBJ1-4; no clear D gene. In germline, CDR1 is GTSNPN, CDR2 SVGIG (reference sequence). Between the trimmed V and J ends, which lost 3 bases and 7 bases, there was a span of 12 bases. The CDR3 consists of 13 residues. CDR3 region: CAWSLGRVEKLFF. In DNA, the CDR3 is TGTGCCTGGAGCCTCGGGCGGGTTGAAAAACTGTTTTTT.

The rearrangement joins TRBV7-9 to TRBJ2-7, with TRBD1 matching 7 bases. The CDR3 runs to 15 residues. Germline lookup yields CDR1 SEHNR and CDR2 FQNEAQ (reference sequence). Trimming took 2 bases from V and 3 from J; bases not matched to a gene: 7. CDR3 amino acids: CASSLSRTGNYEQYF. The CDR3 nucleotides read TGTGCCAGCAGCTTATCCCGGACAGGAAACTACGAGCAGTACTTC.

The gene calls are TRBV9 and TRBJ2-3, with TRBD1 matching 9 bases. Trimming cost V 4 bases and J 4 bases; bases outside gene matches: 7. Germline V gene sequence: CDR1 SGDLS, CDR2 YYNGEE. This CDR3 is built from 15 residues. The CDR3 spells CASSPRTGDSDTQYF. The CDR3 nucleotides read TGTGCCAGCAGCCCACGGACAGGGGATTCAGATACGCAGTATTTT. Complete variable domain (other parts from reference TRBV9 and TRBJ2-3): DSGVTQTPKHLITATGQRVTLRCSPRSGDLSVYWYQQSLDQGLQFLIQYYNGEERAKGNILERFSAQQFPDLHSELNLSSLELGDSALYFCASSPRTGDSDTQYFGPGTRLTVL.

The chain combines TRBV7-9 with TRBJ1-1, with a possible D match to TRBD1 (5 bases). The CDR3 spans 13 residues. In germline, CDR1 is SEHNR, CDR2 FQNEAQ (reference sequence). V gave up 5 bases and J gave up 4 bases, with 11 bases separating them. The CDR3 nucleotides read TGTGCCAGCAGCGGAGGGGTGGGCACTGAAGCTTTCTTT. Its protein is CASSGGVGTEAFF.

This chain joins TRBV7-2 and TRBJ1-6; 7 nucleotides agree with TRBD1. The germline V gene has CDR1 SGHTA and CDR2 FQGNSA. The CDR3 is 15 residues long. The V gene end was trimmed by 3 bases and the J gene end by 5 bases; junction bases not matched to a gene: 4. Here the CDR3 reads CASSLAGGDNSPLHF. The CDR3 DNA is TGTGCCAGCAGCTTGGCAGGGGGAGATAATTCACCCCTCCACTTT.

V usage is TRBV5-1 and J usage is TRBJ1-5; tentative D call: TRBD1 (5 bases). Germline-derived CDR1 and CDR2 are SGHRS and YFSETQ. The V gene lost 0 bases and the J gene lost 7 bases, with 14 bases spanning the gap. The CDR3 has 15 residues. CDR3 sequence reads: CASSLGEGLTQPQHF. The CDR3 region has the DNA TGCGCCAGCAGCTTGGGGGAGGGGTTGACCCAGCCCCAGCATTTT.

The CDR3 reads CASVPSGSTYNEQFF. In DNA form, the CDR3 reads TGTGCCAGCGTCCCCTCCGGGTCTACCTACAATGAGCAGTTCTTC. This chain connects TRBV6-5 to TRBJ2-1; D is ambiguous. CDR3 size: 15 residues. The germline V gene has CDR1 MNHEY and CDR2 SVGAGI. V was shortened by 8 bases and J by 2 bases, with 16 bases between the two germline ends.

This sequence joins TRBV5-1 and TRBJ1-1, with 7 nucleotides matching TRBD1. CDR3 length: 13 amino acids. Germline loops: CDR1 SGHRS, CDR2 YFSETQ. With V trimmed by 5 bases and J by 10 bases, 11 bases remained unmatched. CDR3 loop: CASRYRGDSRAFF. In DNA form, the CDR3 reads TGCGCCAGCAGATATCGTGGGGACAGCAGAGCTTTCTTT.

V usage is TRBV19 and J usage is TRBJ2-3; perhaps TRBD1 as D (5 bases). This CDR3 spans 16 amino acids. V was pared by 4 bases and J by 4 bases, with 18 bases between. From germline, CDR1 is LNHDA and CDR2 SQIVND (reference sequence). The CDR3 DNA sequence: TGTGCCAGTAGTAAATCCAGGGCGGCTAGGTCAGATACGCAGTATTTT. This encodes CASSKSRAARSDTQYF.

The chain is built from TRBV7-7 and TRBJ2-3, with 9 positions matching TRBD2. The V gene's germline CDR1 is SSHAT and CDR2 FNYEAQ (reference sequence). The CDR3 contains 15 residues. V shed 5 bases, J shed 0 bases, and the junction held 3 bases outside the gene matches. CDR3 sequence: CASSPLAGSTDTQYF. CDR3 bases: TGTGCCAGCAGCCCGCTAGCGGGGAGCACAGATACGCAGTATTTT.

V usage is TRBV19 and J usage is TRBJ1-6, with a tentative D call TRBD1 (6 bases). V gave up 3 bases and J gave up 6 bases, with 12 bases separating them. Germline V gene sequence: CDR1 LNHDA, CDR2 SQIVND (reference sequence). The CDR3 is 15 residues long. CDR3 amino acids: CASSIGGQFNSPLHF. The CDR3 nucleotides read TGTGCCAGTAGTATTGGCGGACAGTTTAATTCACCCCTCCACTTT.